Shown below are 32 T cell receptor beta chains from a single sample sequenced in a study of regulatory T cells in long-lasting Graves disease listed by TCRdb under 2021. To prepare the library, multiplex PCR was applied. TCRdb lists the instrument as Illumina HiSeq 4000. iRepertoire HTBI primers and Arm-PCR amplification of CDR3 regions were used to construct TCR beta libraries. The public reads were reprocessed in TCRdb via fastp at Q25 and MiXCR, keeping in-frame beta chains. Entries that share a CDR3 protein sequence are merged under the most common genes and DNA. Counted in this sample were some 440,000 distinct CDR3 sequences; around 21% of them appeared once. 6.5% to 8% of the sample is held by the ten biggest clonotypes. In light of the paper, this sample's time point label describes: persistent/refractory GD, antithyroid drugs over 5 years with positive TRAb. For both TCR sequencing and RNA sequencing, RNA was extracted from PBMCs using TRIzol.

The source material was peripheral blood mononuclear cells (PBMCs), sampled when the disease was refractory, from a patient treated with antithyroid drugs. Receptors were obtained from a female donor with Graves disease.

Ten or more counts support this clonotype. The V gene is TRBV27, the J gene TRBJ2-7, with TRBD1 identical over 9 bases. V was pared by 0 bases and J by 5 bases, with 5 bases of the junction left unmatched. This CDR3 has 15 residues. The germline V gene has CDR1 MNHEY and CDR2 SMNVEV (reference sequence). CDR3 DNA sequence: TGTGCCAGCAGTTTATCGGGACAGGGCGGCCACGAGCAGTACTTC. Amino acid sequence: CASSLSGQGGHEQYF.

In this sample, this clonotype turned up many times. The gene calls are TRBV9 and TRBJ1-5, with D perhaps matching TRBD1 (5 bases). Trimming took 0 bases from V and 2 from J, leaving 12 bases between them. CDR1 SGDLS and CDR2 YYNGEE come from the germline V gene. CDR3 length equals 16 residues. The CDR3 coding sequence is TGTGCCAGCAGCGTAGGAGGGGATCCGGGCAATCAGCCCCAGCATTTT. Translation gives CASSVGGDPGNQPQHF.

The chain carries TRBV27 and TRBJ2-7; 11 bases are a match to TRBD2. Germline CDR1 reads MNHEY; CDR2 reads SMNVEV (reference sequence). This CDR3 is 17 amino acids long. V trimming: 0 bases; J trimming: 1 base; junction bases outside the gene matches: 5. CDR3 sequence: CASSLSPRTSGSYEQYF. The CDR3, as DNA: TGTGCCAGCAGTTTATCGCCCCGGACTAGCGGGTCCTACGAGCAGTACTTC.

This clonotype was observed at least ten times. The J gene is TRBJ2-7, the V gene TRBV10-3, with 11 bases aligning to TRBD2. The CDR3 contains 13 residues. The germline gives CDR1 ENHRY, CDR2 SYGVKD. Losses at the gene ends were 10 bases for V and 1 base for J; bases not matched to a gene: 3. The CDR3 reads CASRLAGSYEQYF. The CDR3 region has the DNA TGTGCCAGCAGACTAGCGGGGTCCTACGAGCAGTACTTC.

The rearrangement links TRBV9 to TRBJ2-5; 7 nucleotides line up with TRBD1. CDR1 is SGDLS and CDR2 is YYNGEE in the germline V gene. V gave up 4 bases and J gave up 1 base; unmatched junction bases: 13. This CDR3 comprises 17 residues. The CDR3 region has the DNA TGTGCCAGCAGCCCAGGTGAGGGACAGAGTTTCCAAGAGACCCAGTACTTC. Its protein product is CASSPGEGQSFQETQYF. The full variable domain, with the rest looked up from reference TRBV9 and TRBJ2-5, is DSGVTQTPKHLITATGQRVTLRCSPRSGDLSVYWYQQSLDQGLQFLIQYYNGEERAKGNILERFSAQQFPDLHSELNLSSLELGDSALYFCASSPGEGQSFQETQYFGPGTRLLVL.

This clonotype was seen more than once but under ten times. The chain uses TRBV5-1 and TRBJ1-1; no reliable D call. Germline CDR1 reads SGHRS; CDR2 reads YFSETQ. The ends were cut back, 4 bases at V and 1 base at J, with 17 bases in the middle. The CDR3 spans 16 residues. The CDR3 region is CASSPDTLRPNTEAFF. DNA of the CDR3: TGCGCCAGCAGCCCCGATACTCTACGGCCGAACACTGAAGCTTTCTTT.

This clonotype has only a few counts. J is TRBJ2-7 and V is TRBV20-1; D is undetermined. The CDR3 extends over 14 amino acids. Per germline, CDR1 DFQATT and CDR2 SNEGSKA (reference sequence). Trimming pared 3 bases from V and 0 bases from J, leaving 12 bases between. The CDR3 DNA is TGCAGTGCTAGTTCAGCCCTTAGCTCCTACGAGCAGTACTTC. Translating gives CSASSALSSYEQYF.

This chain uses TRBV5-6 with TRBJ2-7; 7 nucleotides line up with TRBD2. The CDR3 has 16 residues. Germline V gene lookup returns CDR1 SGHDT and CDR2 YYEEEE. V lost 4 bases, J lost 2 bases, and 12 bases stayed unmatched. CDR3 sequence (DNA): TGTGCCAGCAGCCAATGGAGGCGAGCGGGAACCTACGAGCAGTACTTC. Its translation is CASSQWRRAGTYEQYF.

There are a few counts of this clonotype. V is TRBV28 and J is TRBJ1-2; D not certain. Germline V gene data show CDR1 as MDHEN and CDR2 as SYDVKM. Trimming cost V 10 bases and J 7 bases, with 16 bases left between them. The CDR3 loop spans 12 amino acids. CDR3 protein: CATGTELGGYTF. CDR3 in DNA: TGTGCCACCGGAACAGAGCTGGGTGGCTACACCTTC.

The rearrangement uses TRBV7-3 and TRBJ2-7, with 11 positions matching TRBD2. The CDR3 has 15 residues. The ends lost 1 base at V and 6 bases at J; junction bases unmatched: 5. Germline values: CDR1 SGHTA, CDR2 FQGTGA. The CDR3 bases are TGTGCCAGCAGCTTAAATAGCGGGAGGGCCGGCGAGCAGTACTTC. The encoded protein is CASSLNSGRAGEQYF.

This chain uses TRBV20-1 with TRBJ2-7; TRBD1 or TRBD2 may be the D gene (6 bases each). The CDR3 has 15 amino acids. CDR1 and CDR2 (germline): DFQATT, SNEGSKA (reference sequence). Trimming took 3 bases from V and 0 from J, leaving 15 bases between them. CDR3 in amino acids: CSARTPGGFSYEQYF. Here the CDR3 DNA reads TGCAGTGCTAGGACCCCCGGGGGCTTCTCCTACGAGCAGTACTTC.

This clonotype was seen at least ten times. The chain links TRBV6-1 to TRBJ1-1; tentatively, D is TRBD1 (5 bases). The germline V gene encodes CDR1 MNHNS and CDR2 SASEGT. V was shortened by 11 bases and J by 0 bases, with 13 bases between the two germline ends. The CDR3 is 13 residues long. The CDR3 region has the DNA TGTGCCGGGAGGGACGGAATGAACACTGAAGCTTTCTTT. Translation: CAGRDGMNTEAFF.

This clonotype was seen at least ten times. The V call is TRBV2, the J call TRBJ2-2; 10 bases line up with TRBD2. After removal of 11 bases from V and 2 bases from J, the junction contained 23 bases not matched to a gene. The CDR3 is 20 residues long. Germline V lookup: CDR1 SNHLY, CDR2 FYNNEI. CDR3 amino acids: CAYSPSVASGGLFNTGELFF. DNA for the CDR3: TGTGCCTACAGCCCCTCGGTTGCTAGCGGGGGATTATTCAACACCGGGGAGCTGTTTTTT. Supplemented by reference TRBV2 and TRBJ2-2, the full variable domain reads EPEVTQTPSHQVTQMGQEVILRCVPISNHLYFYWYRQILGQKVEFLVSFYNNEISEKSEIFDDQFSVERPDGSNFTLKIRSTKLEDSAMYFCAYSPSVASGGLFNTGELFFGEGSRLTVL.

The rearrangement links TRBV20-1 to TRBJ2-2; D is undetermined. The germline V gene has CDR1 DFQATT and CDR2 SNEGSKA (reference sequence). Trimming cost V 6 bases and J 3 bases, with 8 bases left between them. CDR3 length equals 12 residues. CDR3 loop: CSANSDTGELFF. CDR3 sequence (DNA): TGCAGTGCAAACAGTGACACCGGGGAGCTGTTTTTT.

This clonotype has a count of ten or more. This chain joins TRBV12-3 or TRBV12-4 and TRBJ2-7; 9 bases agree with TRBD2. V dropped 1 base and J dropped 2; count of bases not matched to a gene: 6. This CDR3 has 16 amino acids. The CDR3 nucleotides are TGTGCCAGCAGTTTAGTCGGGACTAGCATTACCTACGAGCAGTACTTC. Its protein is CASSLVGTSITYEQYF.

Only a few counts were recorded for this clonotype. This chain links TRBV9 with TRBJ2-7; 10 bases fit TRBD1. In germline, CDR1 is SGDLS, CDR2 YYNGEE. The CDR3 consists of 15 residues. V lost 4 bases and J lost 5; bases outside the gene matches: 9. CDR3 bases: TGTGCCAGCAGCAGGGGGGGACAGGGGTCCCACGAGCAGTACTTC. Its translation is CASSRGGQGSHEQYF.

This clonotype has at least ten counts. CDR3 bases: TGTGCCAGCAGTCCATTACAGGGGGCGAATGAAAAACTGTTTTTT. Protein sequence: CASSPLQGANEKLFF. The chain is built from TRBV28 and TRBJ1-4; 9 nucleotides line up with TRBD1. Germline lookup yields CDR1 MDHEN and CDR2 SYDVKM. This CDR3 spans 15 amino acids. V lost 5 bases, J lost 5 bases, and 6 bases stayed unmatched.

There are a few counts of this clonotype. The V gene is TRBV4-2, the J gene TRBJ2-7; D is unresolved. V was trimmed by 1 base and J by 0 bases, leaving 13 bases between them. Germline V lookup: CDR1 LGHNA, CDR2 YNFKEQ. The CDR3 has 16 amino acids. The CDR3 region has the DNA TGTGCCAGCAGCCAAGGTGTTAAGCTGGGCTCCTACGAGCAGTACTTC. Residues: CASSQGVKLGSYEQYF.

V is TRBV25-1 and J is TRBJ2-6; possibly TRBD2 for D (5 bases). Trimming stripped 3 bases from V and 0 bases from J, with 9 bases between. CDR1 and CDR2 (germline): MGHDK, SYGVNS. The length of the CDR3 is 16 residues. In DNA form, the CDR3 reads TGTGCCAGCAGTGATCTTGGGAGCTCTGGGGCCAACGTCCTGACTTTC. Amino acids: CASSDLGSSGANVLTF.

This clonotype was found many times. The chain joins TRBV7-3 to TRBJ2-7; D is unresolved. The germline CDR1 and CDR2 sequences are SGHTA and FQGTGA. V was cut by 0 bases and J by 0 bases, with 9 bases left in between. The CDR3 length is 15 residues. CDR3 region: CASSLTPRSSYEQYF. The DNA of the CDR3 is TGTGCCAGCAGCTTAACTCCACGAAGCTCCTACGAGCAGTACTTC.

A few counts support this clonotype. The chain has TRBV3-1 and TRBJ1-5, with D maybe TRBD1 (5 bases). With 0 bases removed from V and 2 bases from J, the gap between germline ends came to 8 bases. The CDR3 length is 15 residues. Germline CDR1 is LGHDT and CDR2 is YNNKEL (reference sequence). The CDR3 is CASSQDARGNQPQHF. The CDR3 region has the DNA TGTGCCAGCAGCCAAGATGCCAGGGGCAATCAGCCCCAGCATTTT.

Here the CDR3 DNA reads TGTGCCAGCAGCCGGGACGCCCACTCCTACGAGCAGTACTTC. Its translation: CASSRDAHSYEQYF. This chain connects TRBV19 to TRBJ2-7; D possibly uses TRBD1 or TRBD2 (5 bases each). CDR1 LNHDA and CDR2 SQIVND come from the germline V gene (reference sequence). This CDR3 spans 14 amino acids. Trimming removed 9 bases from V and 0 bases from J, with 15 bases in between.

This clonotype was counted many times. The V and J genes are TRBV6-1 and TRBJ1-5, with a possible D match to TRBD1 (6 bases). Germline loops: CDR1 MNHNS, CDR2 SASEGT. V was trimmed by 7 bases and J by 6 bases, leaving 16 bases between them. This CDR3 contains 14 residues. The CDR3 DNA follows: TGTGCCAGCACCCGAAACATAGGGGGTCAGCCCCAGCATTTT. Its translation is CASTRNIGGQPQHF.

This clonotype was picked up a small number of times. The chain uses TRBV3-1 and TRBJ2-7; weak D call: TRBD1 (5 bases). Trimming took off 5 bases at V and 2 bases at J, with 7 bases between the two ends. Germline loops: CDR1 LGHDT, CDR2 YNNKEL (reference sequence). The length of the CDR3 is 12 residues. The CDR3 protein is CASSDSTYEQYF. In nucleotides, the CDR3 is TGTGCCAGCAGCGACAGTACCTACGAGCAGTACTTC.

Remarks on this clonotype: A clone one base away is much larger, so this may be a read error. This rearrangement joins TRBV9 to TRBJ2-5; 8 positions match TRBD2. The CDR3 has 15 amino acids. CDR1 and CDR2 (germline): SGDLS, YYNGEE. In DNA, the CDR3 is TGTGCCAGCGGCGTAAGAGGCGGGAGGAGGGAGACCCAGTACTTC. This encodes CASGVRGGRRETQYF.

This clonotype has just a few counts. This chain connects TRBV9 to TRBJ1-1; D unresolved. Trimming took 0 bases from V and 2 from J, leaving 8 bases between them. This CDR3 has 14 residues. Germline V CDR1 and CDR2: SGDLS, YYNGEE. CDR3 residues: CASSVEGVNTEAFF. The CDR3 DNA follows: TGTGCCAGCAGCGTAGAAGGAGTCAACACTGAAGCTTTCTTT.

Turning to this clonotype: This may be a read error, as it is one base from a much larger clone. The chain joins TRBV28 to TRBJ2-7; TRBD1 agrees at 9 bases. The CDR3 covers 14 residues. The germline V gene has CDR1 MDHEN and CDR2 SYDVKM. CDR3 in DNA: TGTGCCAGTAAGCGACAGGGGGAGGTCTACGAGCAGCACTTC. Amino acid sequence: CASKRQGEVYEQHF. The variable domain in full, with the rest retrieved from reference TRBV28 and TRBJ2-7, is DVKVTQSSRYLVKRTGEKVFLECVQDMDHENMFWYRQDPGLGLRLIYFSYDVKMKEKGDIPEGYSVSREKKERFSLILESASTNQTSMYLCASKRQGEVYEQHFGPGTRLTVT.

In its sample, this clonotype was seen a few times. This clone may be a read error of a much larger clone one base away. The chain joins TRBV12-3 or TRBV12-4 to TRBJ1-1; D is unclear. CDR3 length: 13 residues. Trimming removed 5 bases at V and 0 bases at J, with 7 bases between. The CDR3 DNA reads TGTGCCAGCAGTCACGGGATGAACACTGAAGCTTTCTTT. It specifies CASSHGMNTEAFF.

This clonotype came up a few times. DNA of the CDR3: TGTGCCAGCAGGCCTCGGGGGGGTAGGTCCAAAAACATTCAGTACTTC. Translated: CASRPRGGRSKNIQYF. The rearrangement uses TRBV28 and TRBJ2-4; 8 bases match TRBD2. Germline V gene lookup returns CDR1 MDHEN and CDR2 SYDVKM. This CDR3 is 16 amino acids long. V was pared by 6 bases and J by 2 bases, with 9 bases of the junction left unmatched.

V usage is TRBV14 and J usage is TRBJ2-7; possible D gene TRBD2, 6 bases. Germline lookup yields CDR1 SGHDN and CDR2 FVKESK. V lost 0 bases, J lost 1 base, and 13 bases lay in between. This CDR3 contains 16 residues. The CDR3 coding sequence is TGTGCCAGCAGCCAAGAACCTGGCGGGACTTCCTACGAGCAGTACTTC. Translated: CASSQEPGGTSYEQYF.

This clonotype was recorded many times. The rearrangement links TRBV6-1 to TRBJ2-5; no reliable D call. The CDR3 length is 13 residues. V was shortened by 10 bases and J by 0 bases, with 12 bases between the two germline ends. Germline V gene lookup returns CDR1 MNHNS and CDR2 SASEGT. The CDR3 nucleotides read TGTGCCATACAACAGAGGTACCAAGAGACCCAGTACTTC. Its translation: CAIQQRYQETQYF.

This clonotype was counted ten times or more. The chain uses TRBV12-3 or TRBV12-4 and TRBJ1-3; D possibly corresponds to TRBD1 (6 bases). V was pared by 3 bases and J by 7 bases, with 10 bases between. The CDR3 has 13 residues. The CDR3 DNA follows: TGTGCCAGCAGTTTCTGGGGGGCTAACACCATATATTTT. The encoded protein is CASSFWGANTIYF.